This T cell receptor beta chain was recorded in a study of graft-versus-host responses after intestinal transplantation. Points from the study as a whole: Some GvH clones appeared in ileal mucosa or blood before recipient bone marrow.

The V and J ends lost 8 bases and 5 bases, in that order; junction bases with no gene match: 9. CDR1 MNHNS and CDR2 SASEGT come from the germline V gene. The CDR3 extends over 14 amino acids. The study plated some 200,000 CFSE-labeled responders with some 200,000 irradiated, violet-dye-labeled stimulators. Data came from immunoSEQ multiplex PCR; TCRdb stores just in-frame clones and leaves some out. The data show over 850 clones, about half seen once. V and J are TRBV6-1 and TRBJ2-1; 7 bases align to TRBD1. Sample: alloreactive CD8+ T cells from a mixed lymphocyte reaction culture, taken before transplantation. The subset denotes: CFSE-low proliferating T cells sorted from approximately 6-day pre-transplant mixed lymphocyte reaction (GvH or HvG direction). This receptor was taken from a human patient who was an organ donor for intestinal transplantation. The CDR3 DNA is TGTGCCAGCGGCCCCGGGACAGTAAACAATGAGCAGTTCTTC. Amino acid sequence: CASGPGTVNNEQFF.